Shown below are 21 T cell receptor beta chains from a single sample sequenced in a study of T cell repertoires in cytomegalovirus infection. For these TCRs, the target antigens are not known. MiXCR was run by TCRdb on the reads, yielding one entry per CDR3 protein. The table shows roughly 730,000 distinct CDR3 sequences, with roughly 30% occurring only once. Sequences were derived from cultured PBMCs, sampled from culture after CMV antigen stimulation. These receptors were collected from a human donor in good health (CMV status not recorded). Some clones in this sample may be carry-over from other donors' samples.

The gene calls are TRBV6-5 and TRBJ1-6; D unresolved. The length of the CDR3 is 13 residues. Germline CDR1 and CDR2: MNHEY and SVGAGI. The V end lost 7 bases, the J end lost 8 bases, and 12 bases lay between the germline ends. The CDR3 sequence: CASTPAGDSPLHF. In DNA form, the CDR3 reads TGTGCCAGCACGCCAGCCGGGGATTCACCCCTCCACTTT.

This clonotype has just a few counts. The chain combines TRBV7-2 with TRBJ1-3; TRBD1 agrees at 7 bases. V dropped 2 bases and J dropped 1; count of bases not matched to a gene: 11. The CDR3 has 18 amino acids. The germline V gene encodes CDR1 SGHTA and CDR2 FQGNSA. In DNA form, the CDR3 reads TGTGCCAGCAGCTTACGCGAGACAGGGAGATGGTCTGGAAACACCATATATTTT. Its translation is CASSLRETGRWSGNTIYF.

This clonotype was seen more than once but under ten times. The chain couples TRBV4-1 to TRBJ1-1, with D perhaps TRBD1 (6 bases). CDR1 is MGHRA and CDR2 is YSYEKL in the germline V gene. Trimming stripped 4 bases from V and 5 bases from J, with 17 bases between. The CDR3 covers 15 residues. The CDR3 loop is CASSRVQGGGTEAFF. The CDR3, as DNA: TGCGCCAGCAGCCGGGTACAGGGAGGAGGGACTGAAGCTTTCTTT.

This clonotype was recorded at least ten times. The V gene is TRBV19, the J gene TRBJ1-5; D not certain. This CDR3 is built from 12 residues. Trimming left V 1 base short and J 4 bases short, with 2 bases between. The germline CDR1 and CDR2 sequences are LNHDA and SQIVND (reference sequence). The CDR3 DNA sequence: TGTGCCAGTAGTATAGGGAATCAGCCCCAGCATTTT. Its translation: CASSIGNQPQHF.

This clonotype was seen repeatedly, ten times or more. The genes are TRBV12-3 or TRBV12-4 and TRBJ2-3; 12 bases agree with TRBD2. The CDR3 spans 16 residues. V dropped 6 bases and J dropped 1; count of bases not matched to a gene: 5. CDR3 protein: CASRRLAGDGTDTQYF. The CDR3 DNA sequence: TGTGCCAGCAGGCGACTAGCGGGAGATGGCACAGATACGCAGTATTTT.

In this sample, this clonotype turned up many times. The V and J genes are TRBV7-2 and TRBJ1-5, with D uncertain. This CDR3 region has 13 residues. Germline V lookup: CDR1 SGHTA, CDR2 FQGNSA. The V end lost 3 bases, the J end lost 5 bases, and 8 bases lay between the germline ends. CDR3 residues: CASSFKYDQPQHF. CDR3 sequence (DNA): TGTGCCAGCAGCTTTAAGTACGATCAGCCCCAGCATTTT.

V usage is TRBV10-3 and J usage is TRBJ1-1; D perhaps matches TRBD1 (6 bases). Germline V CDR1 and CDR2: ENHRY, SYGVKD. This CDR3 is built from 13 residues. V was trimmed by 10 bases and J by 0 bases, leaving 12 bases between them. CDR3 region: CATHRELNTEAFF. In DNA form, the CDR3 reads TGTGCCACACACAGGGAGCTGAACACTGAAGCTTTCTTT.

This clonotype was detected only a few times. The CDR3 bases are TGTGCCAGCACCCAAGGGACAGCTTTGAACACTGAAGCTTTCTTT. It specifies CASTQGTALNTEAFF. The chain recombines TRBV6-5 with TRBJ1-1; 7 positions agree with TRBD1. Germline-derived CDR1 and CDR2 are MNHEY and SVGAGI. The CDR3 is 15 amino acids. V was clipped by 7 bases and J by 0 bases; unmatched bases: 8.

This clonotype was counted between two and nine times. This chain uses TRBV6-5 with TRBJ2-7; 7 positions agree with TRBD2. From germline, CDR1 is MNHEY and CDR2 SVGAGI. This CDR3 has 14 residues. The J segment lost 6 bases and the V segment lost 0 bases, leaving 5 bases of the junction unmatched. The CDR3 protein is CASSYSGGTREQYF. Here the CDR3 DNA reads TGTGCCAGCAGTTACTCGGGGGGGACTCGCGAGCAGTACTTC.

The rearrangement uses TRBV20-1 and TRBJ2-5, with D hard to call. V lost 0 bases and J 0 bases, leaving 8 bases between the germline ends. CDR3 size: 14 residues. Germline CDR1 is DFQATT and CDR2 is SNEGSKA (reference sequence). This chain's CDR3 is CSARDMVHQETQYF. The CDR3 DNA is TGCAGTGCTAGAGATATGGTACACCAAGAGACCCAGTACTTC.

The chain has TRBV19 and TRBJ2-1; tentative D call: TRBD1 (6 bases). The germline V and J ends were trimmed by 7 bases and 3 bases, with 16 bases remaining between them. In germline, CDR1 is LNHDA, CDR2 SQIVND (reference sequence). The CDR3 has 15 residues. CDR3: CASTRTDLGYNEQFF. The CDR3 bases are TGTGCCAGTACCCGGACAGACCTTGGCTACAATGAGCAGTTCTTC.

This clonotype has a handful of counts. Mismatch with germline at one junction end may stem from a read error. The V call is TRBV18, the J call TRBJ2-7; 7 positions match TRBD1. Germline CDR1 and CDR2: KGHSH and LQKENI. The CDR3 runs 13 residues. The CDR3 coding sequence is TGTGCCAGCGCACAGGGGCGGTACTACGAGCAGTACTTT. It codes for CASAQGRYYEQYF.

This clonotype has only a few counts. This rearrangement joins TRBV29-1 to TRBJ2-1; 10 bases are a match to TRBD2. J gave up 4 bases and V 8 bases, and 8 bases lay outside the gene matches. There are 14 residues in the CDR3. Germline V gene data show CDR1 as SQVTM and CDR2 as ANQGSEA. The CDR3 sequence: CSPRLAGVYNEQFF. The CDR3 nucleotides read TGCAGCCCTAGGCTAGCGGGAGTTTACAATGAGCAGTTCTTC.

The gene calls are TRBV11-2 and TRBJ2-1; tentatively, D is TRBD1 (6 bases). The CDR3 runs 15 residues. V lost 4 bases and J 4 bases, leaving 14 bases between the germline ends. The germline V gene has CDR1 SGHAT and CDR2 FQNNGV. CDR3: CASSSLRTGYNEQFF. In DNA, the CDR3 is TGTGCCAGCAGCTCACTCCGTACAGGGTACAATGAGCAGTTCTTC. Full variable domain (rest looked up from reference TRBV11-2 and TRBJ2-1): EAGVAQSPRYKIIEKRQSVAFWCNPISGHATLYWYQQILGQGPKLLIQFQNNGVVDDSQLPKDRFSAERLKGVDSTLKIQPAKLEDSAVYLCASSSLRTGYNEQFFGPGTRLTVL.

This clonotype was observed many times. The chain uses TRBV7-8 and TRBJ2-5; tentatively, D is TRBD2 (5 bases). Germline CDR1 is SGHVS and CDR2 is FQNEAQ. The CDR3 consists of 15 residues. Trimming took off 0 bases at V and 5 bases at J, with 13 bases between the two ends. In DNA form, the CDR3 reads TGTGCCAGCAGCTTAGCTAGCGTCGAGGCGGAGACCCAGTACTTC. It encodes CASSLASVEAETQYF.

The table lists this clonotype with a few counts. The chain combines TRBV6-1 with TRBJ2-3; 9 bases are shared with TRBD2. Trimming removed 7 bases from V and 6 bases from J; junction bases left unmatched: 5. CDR3 length equals 13 residues. Germline V gene sequence: CDR1 MNHNS, CDR2 SASEGT. The CDR3 spells CASKLAGQDTQYF. As DNA, the CDR3 is TGTGCCAGCAAGCTAGCGGGGCAGGATACGCAGTATTTT.

This clonotype was counted between two and nine times. This rearrangement joins TRBV6-6 to TRBJ2-7; the match to TRBD1 covers 11 bases. The CDR3 length is 15 residues. Germline CDR1 and CDR2: MNHNY and SVGAGI (reference sequence). After removal of 5 bases from V and 7 bases from J, the junction contained 10 bases not matched to a gene. The CDR3 reads CASSAMDRGQQEQYF. DNA of the CDR3: TGTGCCAGCAGTGCAATGGACAGGGGGCAACAGGAGCAGTACTTC.

The rearrangement uses TRBV7-3 and TRBJ2-7, with D unclear. The CDR3 is 15 amino acids. The germline gives CDR1 SGHTA, CDR2 FQGTGA. Trimming cost V 5 bases and J 0 bases, with 14 bases left between them. CDR3 nucleotides: TGTGCCAGCAGCCCATGGGCACCGAGCTCCTACGAGCAGTACTTC. Amino acids: CASSPWAPSSYEQYF.

This clonotype appeared a few times. The genes are TRBV5-6 and TRBJ1-2; tentatively, D is TRBD1 (5 bases). Per germline, CDR1 SGHDT and CDR2 YYEEEE. The CDR3 runs 14 residues. V dropped 0 bases and J dropped 5 bases, with 11 bases sitting between them. This CDR3 reads CASSLGQNTYGYTF. The DNA of the CDR3 is TGTGCCAGCAGCTTGGGACAGAACACGTATGGCTACACCTTC.

This clonotype was observed at least ten times. The rearrangement uses TRBV7-9 and TRBJ1-4; D gene ambiguous. Germline loops: CDR1 SEHNR, CDR2 FQNEAQ (reference sequence). V lost 4 bases and J lost 6, with 15 bases in between. The CDR3 sequence is 15 residues long. Here the CDR3 DNA reads TGTGCCAGCAGCTCACGACTCCCGGAGGATGAAAAACTGTTTTTT. This gives the protein CASSSRLPEDEKLFF.

DNA of the CDR3: TGTGCCAGCAGAGGACAGATGAACACTGAAGCTTTCTTT. Translation gives CASRGQMNTEAFF. V usage is TRBV12-3 or TRBV12-4 and J usage is TRBJ1-1; TRBD1 is a possible D gene (6 bases). Trimming removed 6 bases at V and 0 bases at J, with 8 bases between. The CDR3 has 13 residues.